Presented here are 9 T cell receptor beta chains from one specimen sequenced in a study of cytomegalovirus exposure and HLA in healthy donors. Vbeta (60) and Jbeta (13) primers were used in the PCR. Libraries were prepared by immunoSEQ multiplex PCR; TCRdb keeps only in-frame clonotypes and omits some of them. Among 110,000 to 150,000 clones listed, roughly 70% were seen once. Input material: PBMCs. These receptors originate from a man aged 25-45 years in good health and CMV-seronegative.

This chain uses TRBV2 with TRBJ1-6, with D possibly being TRBD1 (6 bases). The CDR3 has 14 amino acids. The ends were cut back, 3 bases at V and 6 bases at J, with 9 bases in the middle. Looked up from germline, CDR1 is SNHLY and CDR2 is FYNNEI. The CDR3 protein is CASSDRTANSPLHF. CDR3 coding DNA: TGTGCCAGCAGTGATCGGACAGCTAATTCACCCCTCCACTTT.

V gene TRBV30 combines with J gene TRBJ2-7, with D possibly matching TRBD2 (7 bases). The germline gives CDR1 GTSNPN, CDR2 SVGIG (reference sequence). This CDR3 spans 15 amino acids. V was pared by 1 base and J by 2 bases, with 15 bases between. The CDR3 nucleotides read TGTGCCTGGAGTGGAGGGGGGGAAAGAACCTACGAGCAGTACTTC. This sequence encodes CAWSGGGERTYEQYF.

The gene calls are TRBV7-8 and TRBJ2-7, with a possible D match to TRBD2 (6 bases). Germline values: CDR1 SGHVS, CDR2 FQNEAQ. V was shortened by 0 bases and J by 7 bases, with 13 bases between the two germline ends. CDR3 length equals 14 residues. CDR3 region: CASSLAGGSKEQYF. CDR3 DNA: TGTGCCAGCAGCTTAGCGGGAGGATCCAAGGAGCAGTACTTC.

The chain employs TRBV7-3 and TRBJ1-5; D gene ambiguous. Germline lookup yields CDR1 SGHTA and CDR2 FQGTGA. CDR3 length equals 13 residues. The ends were cut back, 4 bases at V and 7 bases at J, with 11 bases in the middle. CDR3 residues: CASSSQALQPQHF. The CDR3 DNA is TGTGCCAGCAGCTCCCAGGCCCTCCAGCCCCAGCATTTT.

The rearrangement uses TRBV5-1 and TRBJ1-1; maybe TRBD1 (6 bases). Germline CDR1 reads SGHRS; CDR2 reads YFSETQ. V dropped 0 bases and J dropped 1 base, with 7 bases sitting between them. This CDR3 is 14 amino acids long. The CDR3 region has the DNA TGCGCCAGCAGCTTGGTAGGGGGGAACACTGAAGCTTTCTTT. Translating gives CASSLVGGNTEAFF.

The chain carries TRBV7-8 and TRBJ1-1; D may be TRBD1 (6 bases). Germline CDR1 SGHVS, CDR2 FQNEAQ. This CDR3 is built from 18 residues. V was pared by 1 base and J by 4 bases, with 22 bases between. Here the CDR3 reads CASSLVLAGVVVGTEAFF. The DNA for the CDR3 is TGTGCCAGCAGCTTAGTCCTGGCAGGGGTGGTGGTGGGCACTGAAGCTTTCTTT.

The chain recombines TRBV7-9 with TRBJ2-1; 7 bases fit TRBD1. The CDR3 covers 14 residues. Germline V gene lookup returns CDR1 SEHNR and CDR2 FQNEAQ (reference sequence). V lost 6 bases, J lost 4 bases, and 6 bases stayed unmatched. CDR3 nucleotides: TGTGCCAGCAGTTTCCTGGGACAGTACAATGAGCAGTTCTTC. Translated: CASSFLGQYNEQFF.

V gene TRBV10-3 combines with J gene TRBJ2-1, with D possibly matching TRBD2 (6 bases). There are 15 residues in the CDR3. V lost 1 base and J 7 bases, leaving 14 bases between the germline ends. Germline CDR1 and CDR2: ENHRY and SYGVKD. For the CDR3, the DNA is TGTGCCATCAGTGAGTTGGGAGGCTCGGCTAATGAGCAGTTCTTC. Translated, it gives CAISELGGSANEQFF.

The chain has TRBV5-4 and TRBJ1-1; D is perhaps TRBD1 (6 bases). Trimming pared 3 bases from V and 1 base from J, leaving 19 bases between. In germline, CDR1 is SGHNT, CDR2 YYREEE (reference sequence). The length of the CDR3 is 17 residues. Here the CDR3 reads CASSSAVTGLGNTEAFF. The CDR3 DNA reads as TGTGCCAGCAGCTCCGCGGTCACAGGGCTGGGGAACACTGAAGCTTTCTTT.